This TCR beta chain was recovered during a study of T-cell reconstitution after alpha-beta-depleted transplantation in children. CDR3 length: 15 amino acids. The V end was cut by 6 bases, the J end by 3 bases, with 17 bases between. Germline V lookup: CDR1 SGHRS, CDR2 YFSETQ. As it was prepared, the TCRbeta library received unique molecular identifiers. TCRdb passed the PCR reads through MiXCR, listing each CDR3 protein once. The sample shows some 520,000 distinct CDR3 sequences, 30% to 35% of them seen only once. This clonotype was recorded a few times. This chain links TRBV5-1 with TRBJ2-3; D possibly matches TRBD1 or TRBD2 (6 bases each). The source of this sequence is a human donor who donated a stem cell graft to a child with aplastic anemia. This sample comprised PBMCs from the stem cell graft donor, obtained from the stem cell graft. CDR3 protein: CASTRDGGRTDTQYF. In DNA, the CDR3 is TGCGCCAGCACCAGGGACGGGGGCAGAACAGATACGCAGTATTTT.